A selection of T cell receptor beta chains follows, all from one sample in a study of blood T cell repertoires in COVID-19. Profiled with immunoSEQ multiplex PCR; TCRdb holds only in-frame clones, not every one. This table holds over 200,000 clones, 83% found once. The sample taken for sequencing was peripheral blood. These receptors originate from a woman aged 30 to 39 with COVID-19, enrolled during active disease. Each CDR3 is given with its conserved first and last residue. D genes are given only for firm matches. Size tells how often a clone was seen (once, few, many) or the class of an expanded clone, and some rows leave it out.

D gene	clone size	V gene	J gene	CDR3 DNA	CDR3 protein
TRBD2	.	TRBV7-8	TRBJ2-5	TGTGCCAGCAGCTTAGAAGGAGCGGGGGGGCCCGGAGAGACCCAGTACTTC	CASSLEGAGGPGETQYF
.	.	TRBV4-2	TRBJ1-2	TGTGCCAGCAGCCAGGGCGATCCGGACTTAGACTATGGCTACACCTTC	CASSQGDPDLDYGYTF
.	.	TRBV7-9	TRBJ1-2	TGTGCCAGCAGCTTAGCGGAGAGGCCGTACTTC	CASSLAERPYF
TRBD2	.	TRBV9	TRBJ2-1	TGTGCCAGCAGCTCCCGACTAGCGGGAGGAAACAATGAGCAGTTCTTC	CASSSRLAGGNNEQFF
TRBD1	few	TRBV6-6	TRBJ1-2	TGTGCCAGCAGGTCTCAGGGGGCCGAGGGCTACACCTTC	CASRSQGAEGYTF
.	.	TRBV7-9	TRBJ1-1	TGTGCCAGCAGCTCTCCGGGACACCCAAACACTGAAGCTTTCTTT	CASSSPGHPNTEAFF
.	.	TRBV19	TRBJ2-7	TGTGCCACCACTGATTCCTACGAGCAGTACTTC	CATTDSYEQYF
.	once	TRBV18	TRBJ2-1	TGTGCCAGCTCACCGGGAGTTCATGAGCAGTTCTTC	CASSPGVHEQFF
.	.	TRBV19	TRBJ2-5	TGTGCCATAGCCGTAAACCAAGAGACCCAGTACTTC	CAIAVNQETQYF
.	.	TRBV24-1	TRBJ2-7	TGTGCCACCAGTGATAGGATCCGGGGCGAGCAGTACTTC	CATSDRIRGEQYF
.	once	TRBV30	TRBJ2-7	TGTGCCTGGAGTCCCCAGGTTGGGCAGTACTTC	CAWSPQVGQYF
TRBD1	.	TRBV28	TRBJ1-2	TGTGCCAGTACCGGGACAGGGTGGGTTTGGTACACCTTC	CASTGTGWVWYTF
.	.	TRBV19	TRBJ2-7	TGTGCCAGTAGTATGGAGGTCAATTCCTACGAGCAGTACTTC	CASSMEVNSYEQYF
.	once	TRBV18	TRBJ1-3	TGTGCCAGCTCACCGTACAGAGGAGGCTCCGGAAACACCATATATTTT	CASSPYRGGSGNTIYF
TRBD1	.	TRBV7-8	TRBJ2-5	TGTGCCAGCAGCTTAGGCGGGACAGGTCAAGAGACCCAGTACTTC	CASSLGGTGQETQYF
.	.	TRBV6-1	TRBJ1-1	TGTGCCAGCAGTGAAGGGGGCGGCACTGAAGCTTTCTTT	CASSEGGGTEAFF
TRBD1	.	TRBV19	TRBJ1-5	TGTGCCAGTAGTACGGGACAGGGGGCTAGGTACCAGCCCCAGCATTTT	CASSTGQGARYQPQHF
TRBD1	once	TRBV6-2/TRBV6-3	TRBJ2-7	TGTGCCAGCAGTGTAACCGGGACAGGGACCTACGAGCAGTACTTC	CASSVTGTGTYEQYF
TRBD2	.	TRBV19	TRBJ2-7	TGTGCCAGTAGTGCCTTGACTAGCGGGAGGGCCGTAGAGCAGTACTTC	CASSALTSGRAVEQYF
TRBD2	.	TRBV6-7	TRBJ2-2	TGTGCCAGCAGTTACTCAGGCGGGAGGGCCAAGACCGGGGAGCTGTTTTTT	CASSYSGGRAKTGELFF
TRBD2	.	TRBV3-1/TRBV3-2	TRBJ2-7	TGTGCCAGCAGCCCTGTTAGCGGGACATCCTACGAGCAGTACTTC	CASSPVSGTSYEQYF
TRBD1	.	TRBV10-3	TRBJ2-6	TGTGCCATCGCTCAAGGGACAGTATCTGGGGCCAACGTCCTGACTTTC	CAIAQGTVSGANVLTF
TRBD2	few	TRBV5-1	TRBJ2-2	TGCGCCAGCAGCTTTACTAGCGGCACCGGGGAGCTGTTTTTT	CASSFTSGTGELFF
TRBD1	.	TRBV6-5	TRBJ1-1	TGTGCCAGCAGTTACGGGACAGGGACTGAAGCTTTCTTT	CASSYGTGTEAFF
TRBD1	once	TRBV5-1	TRBJ2-3	TGCGCCAGCAGCTTGGGGACAGGTTTTGGCACAGATACGCAGTATTTT	CASSLGTGFGTDTQYF
TRBD1	.	TRBV5-6	TRBJ2-1	TGTGCCAGCAGCCCTACAGGGGGCTCCTACAATGAGCAGTTCTTC	CASSPTGGSYNEQFF
TRBD1	.	TRBV7-2	TRBJ2-5	TGTGCCAGCAGCCCTCAGGACAGGGTTTTTGAGACCCAGTACTTC	CASSPQDRVFETQYF
.	.	TRBV7-2	TRBJ1-5	TGTGCCAGCAGGGGGCCGAGGAATCAGCCCCAGCATTTT	CASRGPRNQPQHF
TRBD2	.	TRBV9	TRBJ2-1	TGTGCCAGCAGCTTACCCGACATAGCGGGAGGGGTAAGGAATGAGCAGTTCTTC	CASSLPDIAGGVRNEQFF
.	.	TRBV7-2	TRBJ2-5	TGTGCCAGCAGTCTGGTAGAAGAGACCCAGTACTTC	CASSLVEETQYF
.	.	TRBV10-3	TRBJ1-1	TGTGCCATCAGTGAGTCGAAAGGGGCGAACACTGAAGCTTTCTTT	CAISESKGANTEAFF
TRBD1	.	TRBV11-1	TRBJ2-6	TGTGCCAGCAGCTTTACAGGGGCTGTGGGGGCCAACGTCCTGACTTTC	CASSFTGAVGANVLTF
.	.	TRBV11-2	TRBJ2-5	TGTGCCAGCAGCTTAGAGAGAGAGACCCAGTACTTC	CASSLERETQYF